One sample yielded the 25 T cell receptor beta chains listed below, sequenced in a study of T cell clones after liver transplantation. Method: immunoSEQ multiplex PCR; TCRdb's copy keeps in-frame clones and lacks some. The sample yields 45,000 to 60,000 clones, roughly 80% seen once. The specimen was CD4+ T cells from blood, collected before liver transplant. These receptors came from a human donor who received a liver transplant.

The sample holds one count of this clone. The chain joins TRBV6-5 to TRBJ2-3; either TRBD1 or TRBD2 may fit D (5 bases each). V lost 8 bases and J 3 bases, leaving 12 bases between the germline ends. The CDR3 totals 13 residues. Germline V gene sequence: CDR1 MNHEY, CDR2 SVGAGI. The CDR3 bases are TGTGCCAGCCTGGGGACGGCGACAGATACGCAGTATTTT. Its translation is CASLGTATDTQYF.

The chain has TRBV14 and TRBJ2-5; D tentatively reads TRBD1 or TRBD2 (7 bases each). This CDR3 region has 15 residues. Deletions cut 5 bases from V and 1 base from J, with 14 bases between. The germline V gene encodes CDR1 SGHDN and CDR2 FVKESK. CDR3 protein: CASSGLGTVQETQYF. Here the CDR3 DNA reads TGTGCCAGCAGCGGACTAGGGACAGTCCAAGAGACCCAGTACTTC.

The table lists this clone with a count of one. The V and J genes are TRBV7-2 and TRBJ2-5; 7 nucleotides match TRBD2. The V segment lost 4 bases and the J segment 2 bases; nucleotides outside the gene matches: 4. Germline assignment: CDR1 SGHTA and CDR2 FQGNSA. The CDR3 runs 14 residues. This CDR3 is CASSSGGIQETQYF. In nucleotides, the CDR3 is TGTGCCAGCAGCTCCGGGGGGATACAAGAGACCCAGTACTTC.

The chain joins TRBV7-2 to TRBJ2-3, with 11 bases matching TRBD2. V shed 5 bases, J shed 2 bases, and the junction held 6 bases outside the gene matches. This CDR3 comprises 16 residues. Germline loops: CDR1 SGHTA, CDR2 FQGNSA. The chain's CDR3 is CASSNRLAGHTDTQYF. Written as DNA, the CDR3 is TGTGCCAGCAGCAACCGACTAGCGGGACACACAGATACGCAGTATTTT. Together with reference TRBV7-2 and TRBJ2-3, the CDR3 gives the full variable domain: GAGVSQSPSNKVTEKGKDVELRCDPISGHTALYWYRQSLGQGLEFLIYFQGNSAPDKSGLPSDRFSAERTGGSVSTLTIQRTQQEDSAVYLCASSNRLAGHTDTQYFGPGTRLTVL.

This clone was detected once. The gene calls are TRBV4-3 and TRBJ2-2, with D perhaps matching TRBD2 (6 bases). The V end was cut by 5 bases, the J end by 4 bases, with 11 bases between. CDR1 is LGHNA, CDR2 YSLEER, per germline. The CDR3 is 14 amino acids. The chain's CDR3 is CASSGLASTGELFF. The CDR3 bases are TGCGCCAGCAGCGGGCTAGCGAGCACCGGGGAGCTGTTTTTT.

The sample holds a few counts of this clone. The genes are TRBV28 and TRBJ2-5, with D perhaps assigned TRBD1 or TRBD2 (5 bases each). Trimming removed 2 bases at V and 4 bases at J, with 11 bases between. The CDR3 covers 14 residues. Germline assignment: CDR1 MDHEN and CDR2 SYDVKM. The CDR3 loop is CASSLPRGLETQYF. CDR3 nucleotide sequence: TGTGCCAGCAGTTTACCACGGGGCCTAGAGACCCAGTACTTC.

The chain uses TRBV21-1 and TRBJ2-1. TRBV21-1 is recorded as a pseudogene. This CDR3 spans 13 amino acids. CDR3 nucleotides: TGTGCCAGCAGCAAGGGTCTGGGGGATGAGCAGTTCTTC. Translating gives CASSKGLGDEQFF.

V and J are TRBV11-2 and TRBJ1-2; 7 nucleotides match TRBD1. The CDR3 extends over 14 amino acids. After removal of 4 bases from V and 4 bases from J, the junction contained 6 bases not matched to a gene. Germline V lookup: CDR1 SGHAT, CDR2 FQNNGV. DNA for the CDR3: TGTGCCAGCAGCTCCACAGGGGTTCCCTATGGCTACACCTTC. Protein sequence: CASSSTGVPYGYTF.

The chain joins TRBV11-3 to TRBJ1-2; D is ambiguous. This CDR3 has 10 amino acids. Trimming pared 0 bases from V and 7 bases from J, leaving 0 bases between. Germline CDR1 is SGHNT and CDR2 is YENEEA. The CDR3 sequence is CASSLDGYTF. The CDR3 coding sequence is TGTGCCAGCAGCTTAGATGGCTACACCTTC.

CDR3 sequence: CASSQGGGVNGELFF. CDR3 sequence (DNA): TGTGCCAGCAGCCAGGGAGGAGGGGTTAACGGGGAGCTGTTTTTT. The chain couples TRBV5-6 to TRBJ2-2, with D perhaps matching TRBD2 (6 bases). The CDR3 is made up of 15 amino acids. Germline CDR1 reads SGHDT; CDR2 reads YYEEEE. V was pared by 4 bases and J by 7 bases, with 17 bases between.

The V and J genes are TRBV7-9 and TRBJ2-1; 9 nucleotides agree with TRBD2. V gave up 5 bases and J gave up 9 bases; unmatched junction bases: 8. Germline lookup yields CDR1 SEHNR and CDR2 FQNEAQ (reference sequence). This CDR3 contains 14 residues. As DNA, the CDR3 is TGTGCCAGCAGCCGCGGGGGGGAAATCCCTGAGCAGTTCTTC. Its protein is CASSRGGEIPEQFF.

The rearrangement links TRBV27 to TRBJ1-5, with D perhaps TRBD1 (5 bases). V was trimmed by 3 bases and J by 2 bases, leaving 11 bases between them. The germline CDR1 and CDR2 sequences are MNHEY and SMNVEV (reference sequence). The length of the CDR3 is 15 residues. CDR3 region: CASSFYRGGNQPQHF. CDR3 DNA: TGTGCCAGCAGTTTTTACCGGGGCGGCAATCAGCCCCAGCATTTT.

The V gene is TRBV5-1, the J gene TRBJ2-7; maybe TRBD2 (5 bases). CDR1 is SGHRS and CDR2 is YFSETQ in the germline V gene. The length of the CDR3 is 16 residues. V gave up 4 bases and J gave up 3 bases, with 20 bases separating them. CDR3 in amino acids: CASSPEDGFTHYEQYF. The CDR3 DNA reads TGCGCCAGCAGCCCGGAGGATGGTTTCACCCACTACGAGCAGTACTTC.

V and J are TRBV7-3 and TRBJ2-2; maybe TRBD2 (7 bases). CDR1 SGHTA and CDR2 FQGTGA come from the germline V gene. The CDR3 is 15 amino acids. Trimming shortened V by 2 bases and J by 5 bases, and 12 bases separated the two germline ends. CDR3 loop: CASSLAGAQTGELFF. CDR3 DNA: TGTGCCAGCAGCTTAGCGGGGGCGCAGACCGGGGAGCTGTTTTTT.

The chain recombines TRBV7-7 with TRBJ2-5; TRBD1 matches at 7 bases. The CDR3 loop spans 17 amino acids. Germline V CDR1 and CDR2: SSHAT, FNYEAQ (reference sequence). V lost 0 bases, J lost 9 bases, and 16 bases stayed unmatched. The CDR3: CASSLASTRTGDGAQYF. CDR3 bases: TGTGCCAGCAGCTTAGCTTCTACGAGGACAGGCGATGGGGCCCAGTACTTC.

This sequence joins TRBV28 and TRBJ1-2; 9 bases match TRBD1. CDR1 is MDHEN and CDR2 is SYDVKM in the germline V gene. The CDR3 spans 13 residues. J gave up 8 bases and V 4 bases, and 5 bases lay outside the gene matches. The CDR3 is CASSSQGARGYTF. The DNA of the CDR3 is TGTGCCAGCAGTTCACAGGGGGCCCGGGGCTACACCTTC.

This clone was detected once. The rearrangement links TRBV11-3 to TRBJ2-3; TRBD2 matches 12 bases. The germline V gene has CDR1 SGHNT and CDR2 YENEEA. This CDR3 is 16 amino acids long. The V segment lost 5 bases and the J segment 0 bases; nucleotides outside the gene matches: 3. This chain's CDR3 is CASSTGLAGSTDTQYF. The CDR3 DNA reads as TGTGCCAGCAGCACCGGACTAGCGGGGAGCACAGATACGCAGTATTTT.

This chain joins TRBV19 and TRBJ2-6; D gene ambiguous. Germline-derived CDR1 and CDR2 are LNHDA and SQIVND (reference sequence). V lost 1 base to trimming and J lost 0 bases, with 7 bases between them. The CDR3 spans 16 residues. Here the CDR3 reads CASSIAAASGANVLTF. The DNA of the CDR3 is TGTGCCAGTAGTATAGCGGCGGCCTCTGGGGCCAACGTCCTGACTTTC. Filled out from reference TRBV19 and TRBJ2-6, the complete variable domain reads DGGITQSPKYLFRKEGQNVTLSCEQNLNHDAMYWYRQDPGQGLRLIYYSQIVNDFQKGDIAEGYSVSREKKESFPLTVTSAQKNPTAFYLCASSIAAASGANVLTFGAGSRLTVL.

The chain joins TRBV6-1 to TRBJ2-7; TRBD1 or TRBD2 may be the D gene (5 bases each). Germline values: CDR1 MNHNS, CDR2 SASEGT. The CDR3 is 14 amino acids. Trimming stripped 6 bases from V and 7 bases from J, with 19 bases between. CDR3 in amino acids: CASRSRDLYYEQYF. CDR3 nucleotides: TGTGCCAGCAGGAGCCGGGACCTATATTATGAGCAGTACTTC.

The J gene is TRBJ2-1, the V gene TRBV6-6; no reliable D call. Trimming stripped 6 bases from V and 6 bases from J, with 12 bases between. This CDR3 contains 13 residues. CDR1 is MNHNY, CDR2 SVGAGI, per germline (reference sequence). Here the CDR3 DNA reads TGTGCCAGCAGCCGTCCGCCAGTCAATGAGCAGTTCTTC. It specifies CASSRPPVNEQFF.

CDR3 residues: CAISESLGSSYEQYF. The CDR3 coding sequence is TGTGCCATCAGTGAGTCGCTCGGGAGCTCCTACGAGCAGTACTTC. The chain couples TRBV10-3 to TRBJ2-7, with a possible D match to TRBD2 (6 bases). Deletions cut 0 bases from V and 0 bases from J, with 9 bases between. Germline CDR1 reads ENHRY; CDR2 reads SYGVKD. CDR3 length: 15 amino acids.

The chain employs TRBV7-2 and TRBJ2-5, with D unresolved. The ends were cut back, 2 bases at V and 5 bases at J, with 3 bases in the middle. The CDR3 is made up of 11 amino acids. CDR1 and CDR2 from the germline V gene are SGHTA and FQGNSA. The CDR3 DNA is TGTGCCAGCAGCTTAACTGAGACCCAGTACTTC. Protein product: CASSLTETQYF.

The V and J genes are TRBV7-3 and TRBJ2-1, with TRBD2 identical over 11 bases. This CDR3 contains 13 residues. Losses at the gene ends were 5 bases for V and 7 bases for J; bases not matched to a gene: 1. Germline V CDR1 and CDR2: SGHTA, FQGTGA. CDR3: CASSPSGRNEQFF. The CDR3 DNA follows: TGTGCCAGCAGCCCTAGCGGGAGGAATGAGCAGTTCTTC.

The rearrangement uses TRBV18 and TRBJ2-7; 7 bases align to TRBD1. This CDR3 has 14 residues. After removal of 4 bases from V and 3 bases from J, the junction contained 6 bases not matched to a gene. The germline gives CDR1 KGHSH, CDR2 LQKENI. CDR3 region: CASSQEQGVYEQYF. DNA for the CDR3: TGTGCCAGCTCACAAGAGCAGGGGGTCTACGAGCAGTACTTC. The full variable domain, its missing parts supplied by reference TRBV18 and TRBJ2-7, is NAGVMQNPRHLVRRRGQEARLRCSPMKGHSHVYWYRQLPEEGLKFMVYLQKENIIDESGMPKERFSAEFPKEGPSILRIQQVVRGDSAAYFCASSQEQGVYEQYFGPGTRLTVT.

This chain connects TRBV7-2 to TRBJ2-5; no definite D call. The CDR3 totals 15 residues. Germline V CDR1 and CDR2: SGHTA, FQGNSA. Trimming left V 5 bases short and J 7 bases short, with 20 bases between. For the CDR3, the DNA is TGTGCCAGCAGCCCGGGCCCCTCTCTCCTGGGGACCCAGTACTTC. Amino acids: CASSPGPSLLGTQYF.